The source of this T cell receptor (beta chain) is a study of blood T cell repertoires in COVID-19. As for the study in general: PBMCs, B-cell-depleted T cells, or T cells were the source of the cDNA or gDNA that made up the material.

Seattle cases were enrolled at active infection and followed longitudinally. Clones were sequenced by immunoSEQ multiplex PCR, and TCRdb holds only the in-frame ones, with some missing. The sample has 350,000 or so clones, about 92% seen once. With 0 bases removed from V and 4 bases from J, the gap between germline ends came to 9 bases. This CDR3 has 13 residues. Germline V gives CDR1 GTSNPN, CDR2 SVGIG (reference sequence). The J gene is TRBJ1-1, the V gene TRBV30, with D perhaps matching TRBD1 (5 bases). What was sequenced was peripheral blood. This TCR derives from a woman in her fifties or sixties with COVID-19, enrolled during active disease. CDR3: CAWSVWGATEAFF. The CDR3 DNA follows: TGTGCCTGGAGTGTTTGGGGCGCCACTGAAGCTTTCTTT.